What follows are 8 T cell receptor beta chains derived from one specimen sequenced in a study of identical twins. TCRdb passed the 5' RACE reads through MiXCR, listing each CDR3 protein once. The sample includes about 700,000 distinct CDR3 sequences, 8.5% to 9% of them seen just once. This sample also belongs to another study, concerning yellow fever vaccine responses in identical twins.

Sequenced: PBMCs. The source is a woman in her late teens or twenties in good health.

This clonotype has more than one count but fewer than ten. The chain recombines TRBV6-1 with TRBJ2-2; TRBD2 matches 8 bases. V dropped 6 bases and J dropped 5; count of bases not matched to a gene: 8. The CDR3 covers 15 residues. Germline V gives CDR1 MNHNS, CDR2 SASEGT. CDR3 in DNA: TGTGCCAGCAGCCGGATTCGGGAGGGTACCGGGGAGCTGTTTTTT. It yields the protein CASSRIREGTGELFF.

This clonotype was counted at least ten times. CDR3 residues: CASSLGKGLNTEAFF. CDR3 nucleotide sequence: TGTGCCAGCAGTTTAGGAAAGGGTCTGAACACTGAAGCTTTCTTT. The V and J genes are TRBV12-3 or TRBV12-4 and TRBJ1-1; no definite D call. The length of the CDR3 is 15 residues. V gave up 1 base and J gave up 0 bases, with 9 bases separating them.

This clonotype was seen just once. The chain carries TRBV20-1 and TRBJ2-1; TRBD2 aligns across 12 bases. Unmatched junction bases numbered 3, after V lost 7 bases and J lost 5 bases. Per the germline V gene, CDR1 is DFQATT and CDR2 is SNEGSKA (reference sequence). The CDR3 length is 13 residues. The CDR3 DNA sequence: TGCAGTGGGACTAGCGGGGCCCACAATGAGCAGTTCTTC. This translates into CSGTSGAHNEQFF.

This clonotype has only a few counts. This chain joins TRBV28 and TRBJ2-2; either TRBD1 or TRBD2 may supply D (6 bases each). Germline V CDR1 and CDR2: MDHEN, SYDVKM. V lost 8 bases and J 10 bases, leaving 23 bases between the germline ends. The CDR3 is 15 amino acids. DNA for the CDR3: TGTGCCAGCTGGCGAGGGGGGCGGACGGGGGCGGAGCTGTTTTTT. This gives the protein CASWRGGRTGAELFF.

This clonotype was counted at least ten times. The chain recombines TRBV7-9 with TRBJ2-7; D call uncertain. The CDR3 is 14 residues long. Trimming removed 5 bases from V and 0 bases from J, with 11 bases in between. CDR1 and CDR2 (germline): SEHNR, FQNEAQ (reference sequence). CDR3 sequence reads: CASSNNTSSYEQYF. CDR3 DNA sequence: TGTGCCAGCAGCAACAACACAAGCTCCTACGAGCAGTACTTC.

This chain joins TRBV6-1 and TRBJ2-2; the D gene is possibly TRBD2 (5 bases). The CDR3 has 15 residues. V lost 7 bases and J lost 9, with 21 bases in between. CDR1 and CDR2 from the germline V gene are MNHNS and SASEGT. The CDR3 reads CASTSNRQLVRELFF. CDR3 nucleotide sequence: TGTGCCAGCACTAGTAATAGACAACTAGTCCGGGAGCTGTTTTTT.

The V and J genes are TRBV14 and TRBJ2-3; D may be TRBD2 (7 bases). CDR3 length: 19 residues. CDR1 SGHDN and CDR2 FVKESK come from the germline V gene. The V gene lost 0 bases and the J gene lost 0 bases, with 19 bases spanning the gap. CDR3 in amino acids: CASSQDLLGGPFSTDTQYF. The CDR3 DNA sequence: TGTGCCAGCAGCCAAGATCTACTCGGGGGGCCTTTTAGCACAGATACGCAGTATTTT.

Ten or more counts support this clonotype. The CDR3 is CSATATSGGTDTQYF. As DNA, the CDR3 is TGCAGTGCTACTGCGACTAGCGGCGGAACAGATACGCAGTATTTT. This chain links TRBV20-1 with TRBJ2-3, with TRBD2 matching over 9 bases. Trimming cost V 4 bases and J 3 bases; bases outside gene matches: 8. CDR1 is DFQATT, CDR2 SNEGSKA, per germline (reference sequence). This CDR3 contains 15 residues.